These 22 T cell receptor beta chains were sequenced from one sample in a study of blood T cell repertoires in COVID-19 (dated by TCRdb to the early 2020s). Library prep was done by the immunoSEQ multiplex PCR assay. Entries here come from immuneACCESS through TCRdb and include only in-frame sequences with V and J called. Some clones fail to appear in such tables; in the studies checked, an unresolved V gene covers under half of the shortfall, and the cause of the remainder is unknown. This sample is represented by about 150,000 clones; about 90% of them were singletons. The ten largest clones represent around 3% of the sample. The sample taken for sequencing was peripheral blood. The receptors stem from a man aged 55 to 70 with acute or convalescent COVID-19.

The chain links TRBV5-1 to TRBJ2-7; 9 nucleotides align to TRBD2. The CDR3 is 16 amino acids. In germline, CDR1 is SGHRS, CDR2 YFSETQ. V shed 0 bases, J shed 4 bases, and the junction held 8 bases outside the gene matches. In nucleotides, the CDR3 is TGCGCCAGCAGCTTGGCCGCGATAGCGGGGGAATACGAGCAGTACTTC. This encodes CASSLAAIAGEYEQYF.

The CDR3 spells CASSGQQAYNEQFF. In nucleotides, the CDR3 is TGTGCCAGCTCGGGACAGCAGGCCTACAATGAGCAGTTCTTC. This chain links TRBV19 with TRBJ2-1; TRBD1 matches at 7 bases. The CDR3 is 14 residues long. V was clipped by 9 bases and J by 2 bases; unmatched bases: 7. Germline V CDR1 and CDR2: LNHDA, SQIVND (reference sequence). The whole variable domain, remainder taken from reference TRBV19 and TRBJ2-1, is DGGITQSPKYLFRKEGQNVTLSCEQNLNHDAMYWYRQDPGQGLRLIYYSQIVNDFQKGDIAEGYSVSREKKESFPLTVTSAQKNPTAFYLCASSGQQAYNEQFFGPGTRLTVL.

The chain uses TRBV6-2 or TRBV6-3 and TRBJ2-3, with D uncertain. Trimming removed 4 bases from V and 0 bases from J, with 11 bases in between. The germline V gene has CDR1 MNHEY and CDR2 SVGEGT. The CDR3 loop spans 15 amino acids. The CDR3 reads CASSLDMPSTDTQYF. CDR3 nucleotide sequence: TGTGCCAGCAGTTTAGACATGCCTAGCACAGATACGCAGTATTTT.

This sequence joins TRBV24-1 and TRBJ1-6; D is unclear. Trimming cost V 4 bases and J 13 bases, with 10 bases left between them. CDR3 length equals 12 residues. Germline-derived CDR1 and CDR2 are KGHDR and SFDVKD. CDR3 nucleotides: TGTGCCACCAGTGACCCGGGGTCTCCCCTCCACTTT. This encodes CATSDPGSPLHF.

The DNA of the CDR3 is TGTGCCAGTAGGTCAACAGGGGGCATCGGTTATGGCTACACCTTC. It yields the protein CASRSTGGIGYGYTF. The genes are TRBV19 and TRBJ1-2; TRBD1 aligns across 9 bases. The germline gives CDR1 LNHDA, CDR2 SQIVND (reference sequence). The V and J ends lost 6 bases and 5 bases, in that order; junction bases with no gene match: 10. CDR3 length equals 15 residues.

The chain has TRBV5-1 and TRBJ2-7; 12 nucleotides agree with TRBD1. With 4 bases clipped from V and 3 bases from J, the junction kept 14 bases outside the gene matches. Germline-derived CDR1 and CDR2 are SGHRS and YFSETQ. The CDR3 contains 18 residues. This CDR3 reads CASSKWDRGHSDGYEQYF. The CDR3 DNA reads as TGCGCCAGCAGCAAGTGGGACAGGGGGCATTCGGACGGCTACGAGCAGTACTTC.

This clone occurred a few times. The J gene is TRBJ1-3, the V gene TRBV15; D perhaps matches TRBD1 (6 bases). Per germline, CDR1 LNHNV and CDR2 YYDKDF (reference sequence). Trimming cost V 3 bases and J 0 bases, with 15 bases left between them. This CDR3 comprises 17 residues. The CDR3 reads CATSSAGDTSSGNTIYF. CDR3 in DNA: TGTGCCACCAGCAGTGCCGGGGACACAAGCTCTGGAAACACCATATATTTT.

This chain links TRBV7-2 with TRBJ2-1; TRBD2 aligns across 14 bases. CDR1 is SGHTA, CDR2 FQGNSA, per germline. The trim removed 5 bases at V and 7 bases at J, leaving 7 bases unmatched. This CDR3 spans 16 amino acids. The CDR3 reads CASSATSGGEGNEQFF. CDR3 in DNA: TGTGCCAGCAGCGCGACTAGCGGGGGGGAAGGGAATGAGCAGTTCTTC.

The CDR3 sequence: CASSGGRVHGYTF. CDR3 coding DNA: TGTGCCAGTAGTGGAGGCAGAGTCCATGGCTACACCTTC. This chain uses TRBV19 with TRBJ1-2, with D unclear. Germline V gene sequence: CDR1 LNHDA, CDR2 SQIVND (reference sequence). This CDR3 comprises 13 residues. Trimming stripped 5 bases from V and 6 bases from J, with 13 bases between.

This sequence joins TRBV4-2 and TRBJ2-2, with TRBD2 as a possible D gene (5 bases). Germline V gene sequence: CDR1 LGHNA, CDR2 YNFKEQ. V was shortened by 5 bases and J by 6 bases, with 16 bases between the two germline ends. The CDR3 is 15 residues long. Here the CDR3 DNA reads TGTGCCAGCAGCTCCCCCCCCCGGGAAGCCGGGGAGCTGTTTTTT. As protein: CASSSPPREAGELFF.

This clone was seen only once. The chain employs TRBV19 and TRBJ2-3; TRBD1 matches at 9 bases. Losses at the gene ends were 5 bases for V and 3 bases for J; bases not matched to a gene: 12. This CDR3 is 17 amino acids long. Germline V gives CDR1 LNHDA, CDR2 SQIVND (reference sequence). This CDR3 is CASSLYRGRISTDTQYF. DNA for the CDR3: TGTGCCAGTAGTCTATACAGGGGGCGTATATCTACAGATACGCAGTATTTT.

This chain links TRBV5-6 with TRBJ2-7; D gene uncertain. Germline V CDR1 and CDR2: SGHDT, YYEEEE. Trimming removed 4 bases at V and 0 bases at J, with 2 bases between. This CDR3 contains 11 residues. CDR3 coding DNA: TGTGCCAGCAGCCACTCCTACGAGCAGTACTTC. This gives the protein CASSHSYEQYF.

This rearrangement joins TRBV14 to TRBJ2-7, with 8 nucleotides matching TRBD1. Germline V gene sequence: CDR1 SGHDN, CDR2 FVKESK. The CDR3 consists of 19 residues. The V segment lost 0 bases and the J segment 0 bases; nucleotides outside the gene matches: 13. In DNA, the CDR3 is TGTGCCAGCAGCCAAGAGCTGAGGGGAGGACAGGGCCTCTCCTACGAGCAGTACTTC. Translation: CASSQELRGGQGLSYEQYF.

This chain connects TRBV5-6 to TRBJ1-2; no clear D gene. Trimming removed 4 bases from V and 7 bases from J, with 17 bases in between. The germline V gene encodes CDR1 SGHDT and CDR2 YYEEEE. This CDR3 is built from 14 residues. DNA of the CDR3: TGTGCCAGCAGCCGCGGCCTCGTAGCGGGTGGCTACACCTTC. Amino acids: CASSRGLVAGGYTF.

CDR3 protein: CAWNFGHRQGALSYTF. The CDR3 DNA reads as TGTGCCTGGAACTTCGGTCATAGACAGGGGGCGCTCAGCTACACCTTC. The chain uses TRBV30 and TRBJ1-2, with 10 bases aligning to TRBD1. The V and J ends lost 4 bases and 9 bases, in that order; junction bases with no gene match: 17. The germline CDR1 and CDR2 sequences are GTSNPN and SVGIG (reference sequence). This CDR3 spans 16 amino acids.

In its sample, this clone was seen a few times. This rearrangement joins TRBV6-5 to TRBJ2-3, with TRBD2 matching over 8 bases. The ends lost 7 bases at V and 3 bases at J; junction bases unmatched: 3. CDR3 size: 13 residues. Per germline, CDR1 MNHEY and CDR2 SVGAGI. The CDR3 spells CASNKRGTDTQYF. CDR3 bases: TGTGCCAGCAACAAGCGGGGGACAGATACGCAGTATTTT.

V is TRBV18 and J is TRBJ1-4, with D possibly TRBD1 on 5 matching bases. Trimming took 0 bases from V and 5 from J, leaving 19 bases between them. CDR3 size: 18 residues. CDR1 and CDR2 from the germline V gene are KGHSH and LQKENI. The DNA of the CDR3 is TGTGCCAGCTCACCACCGAGACAGAGCCCCGAGTCCAATGAAAAACTGTTTTTT. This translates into CASSPPRQSPESNEKLFF.

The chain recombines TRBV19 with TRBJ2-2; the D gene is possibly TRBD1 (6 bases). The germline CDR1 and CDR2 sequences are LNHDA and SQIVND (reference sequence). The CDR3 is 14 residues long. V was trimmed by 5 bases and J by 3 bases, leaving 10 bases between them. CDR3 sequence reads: CASSLTGYTGELFF. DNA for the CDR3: TGTGCCAGTAGTCTTACAGGGTACACCGGGGAGCTGTTTTTT. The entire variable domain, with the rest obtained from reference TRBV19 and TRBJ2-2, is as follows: DGGITQSPKYLFRKEGQNVTLSCEQNLNHDAMYWYRQDPGQGLRLIYYSQIVNDFQKGDIAEGYSVSREKKESFPLTVTSAQKNPTAFYLCASSLTGYTGELFFGEGSRLTVL.

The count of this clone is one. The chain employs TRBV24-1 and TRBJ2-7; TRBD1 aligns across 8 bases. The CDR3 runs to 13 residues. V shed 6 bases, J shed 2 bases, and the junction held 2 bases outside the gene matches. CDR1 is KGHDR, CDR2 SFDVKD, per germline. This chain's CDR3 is CATSQGATYEQYF. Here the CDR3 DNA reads TGTGCCACCAGTCAGGGGGCTACCTACGAGCAGTACTTC.

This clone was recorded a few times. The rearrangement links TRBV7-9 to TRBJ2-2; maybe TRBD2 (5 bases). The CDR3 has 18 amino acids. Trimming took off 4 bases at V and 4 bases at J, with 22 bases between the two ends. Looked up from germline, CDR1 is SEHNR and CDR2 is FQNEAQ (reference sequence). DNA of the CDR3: TGTGCCAGCAGCTCACTCCCTAGAGGGCAGGCGATCACCGGGGAGCTGTTTTTT. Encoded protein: CASSSLPRGQAITGELFF.

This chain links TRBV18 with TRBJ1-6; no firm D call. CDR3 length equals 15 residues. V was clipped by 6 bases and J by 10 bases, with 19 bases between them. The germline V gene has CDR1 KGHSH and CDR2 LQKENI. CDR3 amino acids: CASSLGRSGLSPLHF. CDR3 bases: TGTGCCAGCTCTCTCGGACGCTCGGGATTATCACCCCTCCACTTT.

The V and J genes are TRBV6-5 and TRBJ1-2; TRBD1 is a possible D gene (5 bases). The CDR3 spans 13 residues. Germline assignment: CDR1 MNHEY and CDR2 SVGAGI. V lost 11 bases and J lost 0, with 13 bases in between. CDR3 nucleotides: TGTGCCGCCGAAGGGGCCGCTAACTATGGCTACACCTTC. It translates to CAAEGAANYGYTF.